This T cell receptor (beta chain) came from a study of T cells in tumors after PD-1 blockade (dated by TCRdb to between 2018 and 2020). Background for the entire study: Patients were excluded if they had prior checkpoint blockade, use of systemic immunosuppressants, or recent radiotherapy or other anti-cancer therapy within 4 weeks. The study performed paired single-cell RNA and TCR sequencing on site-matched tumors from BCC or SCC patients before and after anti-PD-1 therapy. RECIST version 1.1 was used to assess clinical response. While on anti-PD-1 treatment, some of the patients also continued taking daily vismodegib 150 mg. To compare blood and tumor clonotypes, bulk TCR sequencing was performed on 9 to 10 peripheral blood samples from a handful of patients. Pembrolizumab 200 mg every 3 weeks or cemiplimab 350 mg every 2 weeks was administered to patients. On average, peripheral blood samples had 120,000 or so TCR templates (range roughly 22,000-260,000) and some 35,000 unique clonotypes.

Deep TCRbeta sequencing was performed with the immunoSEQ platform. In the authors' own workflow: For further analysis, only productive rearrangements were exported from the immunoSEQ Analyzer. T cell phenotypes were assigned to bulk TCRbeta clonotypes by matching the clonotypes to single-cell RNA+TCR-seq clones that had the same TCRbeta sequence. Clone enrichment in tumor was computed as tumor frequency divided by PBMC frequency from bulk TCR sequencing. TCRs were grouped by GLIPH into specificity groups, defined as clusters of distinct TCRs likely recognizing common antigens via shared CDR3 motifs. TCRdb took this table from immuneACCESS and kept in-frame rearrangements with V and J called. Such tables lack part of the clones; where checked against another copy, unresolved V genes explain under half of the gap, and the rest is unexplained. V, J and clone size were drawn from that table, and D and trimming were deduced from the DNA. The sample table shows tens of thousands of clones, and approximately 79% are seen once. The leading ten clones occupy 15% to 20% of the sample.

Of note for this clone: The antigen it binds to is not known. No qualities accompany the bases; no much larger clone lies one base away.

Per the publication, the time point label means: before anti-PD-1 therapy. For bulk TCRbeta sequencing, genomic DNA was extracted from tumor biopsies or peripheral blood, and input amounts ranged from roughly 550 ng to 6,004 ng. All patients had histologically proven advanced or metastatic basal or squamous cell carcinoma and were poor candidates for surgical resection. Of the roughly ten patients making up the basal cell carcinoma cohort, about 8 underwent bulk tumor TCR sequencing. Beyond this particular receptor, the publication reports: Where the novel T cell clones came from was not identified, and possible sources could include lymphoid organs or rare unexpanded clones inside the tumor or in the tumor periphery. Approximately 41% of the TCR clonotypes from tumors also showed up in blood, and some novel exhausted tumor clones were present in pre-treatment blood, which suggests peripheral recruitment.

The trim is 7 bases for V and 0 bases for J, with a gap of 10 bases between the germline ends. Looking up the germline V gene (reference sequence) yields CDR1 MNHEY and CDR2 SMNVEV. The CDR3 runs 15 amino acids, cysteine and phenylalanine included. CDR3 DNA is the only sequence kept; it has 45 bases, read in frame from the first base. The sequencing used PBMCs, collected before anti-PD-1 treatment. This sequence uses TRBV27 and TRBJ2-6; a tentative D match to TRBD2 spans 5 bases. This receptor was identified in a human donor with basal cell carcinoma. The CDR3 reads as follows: CASTRAGSGANVLTF. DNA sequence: TGTGCCAGCACCCGGGCGGGCTCTGGGGCCAACGTCCTGACTTTC.